The rows below give T cell receptor beta chains drawn from one sample of a study of T cell repertoires in cytomegalovirus infection. TCRdb passed the reads through MiXCR, listing each CDR3 protein once. The sample has approximately 190,000 distinct CDR3 sequences, more than 9% seen once. What was sequenced was PBMCs. Receptor source: a human donor in good health (CMV status not recorded). Some clones in this sample may be carry-over from other donors' samples. The CDR3 runs from the conserved cysteine through the conserved F or W. D genes are given only for firm matches. Size is omitted from some rows. Given values are once, few, many or a class for expanded clones.

D,J,V,size,DNA,CDR3
.,TRBJ1-5,TRBV5-6,few,TGTGCCAGCAGCTTGGGAGTTGGGCAGCGGCAGCCCCAGCATTTT,CASSLGVGQRQPQHF
.,TRBJ2-5,TRBV28,many,TGTGCCAGCAGTCCCCGGCCCACGACCCAGTACTTC,CASSPRPTTQYF
TRBD2,TRBJ2-2,TRBV20-1,.,TGCAGTGCTAGAGATGGAGCGGGAGGGCGCGGGGAGCTGTTTTTT,CSARDGAGGRGELFF
.,TRBJ1-5,TRBV28,many,TGTGCCAGCACCCGAGGCGGGGGATACAATCAGCCCCAGCATTTT,CASTRGGGYNQPQHF
.,TRBJ1-2,TRBV7-2,many,TGTGCCAGCAGCCCTTCAAAAGAAAACTATGGCTACACCTTC,CASSPSKENYGYTF
.,TRBJ2-3,TRBV28,many,TGTGCCAGCAGCTTAAGGGGCCCAGGGGCAGATACGCAGTATTTT,CASSLRGPGADTQYF
TRBD1,TRBJ1-2,TRBV15,few,TGTGCCACCAGCACCCCACAGGGGATAGGGGACTATGGCTACACCTTC,CATSTPQGIGDYGYTF
.,TRBJ2-5,TRBV11-2,few,TGTGCCAGCAGCTTAACCTCGAGCGGGCTTTTCTCCCAAGAGACCCAGTACTTC,CASSLTSSGLFSQETQYF
.,TRBJ1-2,TRBV28,.,TGTGCCAGCAGTTGGGGGCCCGGAAGGTATGGCTACACCTTC,CASSWGPGRYGYTF
TRBD2,TRBJ2-3,TRBV20-1,.,TGCAGTGCTAGAGGGCAGCGGGAGAGTGCAGATACGCAGTATTTT,CSARGQRESADTQYF
.,TRBJ1-6,TRBV7-2,many,TGTGCCAGCAGCCCCGCGGGCGGTTCACCCCTCCACTTT,CASSPAGGSPLHF
.,TRBJ2-4,TRBV7-2,many,TGTGCCAGCAGCCCACTGGGGTTGAACATTCAGTACTTC,CASSPLGLNIQYF
.,TRBJ1-4,TRBV5-1,.,TGCGCCAGCAGCAGAACTGCAACTAATGAAAAACTGTTTTTT,CASSRTATNEKLFF
TRBD2,TRBJ2-2,TRBV6-2/TRBV6-3,few,TGTGCCAGCAGTTCCCGAAGGGGGAATAGCGGGGTCGGGGAGCTGTTTTTT,CASSSRRGNSGVGELFF
.,TRBJ1-3,TRBV20-1,many,TGCAGTGCTAGAATGGGGGGCCCGCCTGGAAACACCATATATTTT,CSARMGGPPGNTIYF
.,TRBJ2-5,TRBV7-8,many,TGTGCCAGCAGCTTAGGTCGGGCAACCCAAGAGACCCAGTACTTC,CASSLGRATQETQYF
TRBD2,TRBJ2-2,TRBV7-2,few,TGTGCCAGCAGACGCGGACTAGTGGCTACCGGGGAGCTGTTTTTT,CASRRGLVATGELFF
TRBD1,TRBJ1-5,TRBV4-3,.,TGCGCCAGCAGCCTCACGTTAGAACAGGGGAATCAGCCCCAGCATTTT,CASSLTLEQGNQPQHF
TRBD1,TRBJ2-1,TRBV12-3/TRBV12-4,many,TGTGCCAGCAGTTCCGGGACAGGGGGTTCTTTCCCCTACAATGAGCAGTTCTTC,CASSSGTGGSFPYNEQFF
.,TRBJ2-2,TRBV7-2,many,TGTGCCAGCAGCCCGACACTAGCATCTAACACCGGGGAGCTGTTTTTT,CASSPTLASNTGELFF
.,TRBJ1-1,TRBV7-2,.,TGTGCCAGCAGCTTGGGCAGGGTAGTGGCTGAAGCTTTCTTT,CASSLGRVVAEAFF
.,TRBJ2-1,TRBV7-2,many,TGTGCCAGCAGCTTTGGGGGGGCGGGACATACCTACAATGAGCAGTTCTTC,CASSFGGAGHTYNEQFF
.,TRBJ2-6,TRBV7-8,many,TGTGCCAGCATCCTAGGGGGGGCTCCCTCTGGGGCCAACGTCCTGACTTTC,CASILGGAPSGANVLTF
TRBD1,TRBJ1-1,TRBV7-2,many,TGTGCCAGCAGCGAGCCGAATACAGGGGTCACTGAAGCTTTCTTT,CASSEPNTGVTEAFF
.,TRBJ1-3,TRBV30,.,TGTGCCTGGAGTGTACAAATGAGGGGAAACACCATATATTTT,CAWSVQMRGNTIYF
.,TRBJ2-1,TRBV5-6,many,TGTGCCAGCAAGGACGAGCCCCGCCTCAGGGTAGATGAGCAGTTCTTC,CASKDEPRLRVDEQFF
TRBD2,TRBJ2-7,TRBV7-2,many,TGTGCCAGCAGCTTACTTAGCGGGGGGACCTACGAGCAGTACTTC,CASSLLSGGTYEQYF
.,TRBJ1-1,TRBV25-1,many,TGTGCCAGCAGTCCCGGGGTGACTCCTGAAGCTTTCTTT,CASSPGVTPEAFF
.,TRBJ2-1,TRBV28,few,TGTGCCAGCAGTTTGGGGCGGAGGCAGTTCTTC,CASSLGRRQFF
.,TRBJ1-2,TRBV5-6,few,TGTGCCAGCAGCTTGCTTAGGGCGTGGTCTAACTATGGCTACACCTTC,CASSLLRAWSNYGYTF
TRBD2,TRBJ2-5,TRBV20-1,many,TGCAGTGCTAGTTCTAGCGGGAGTCGGCAAGAGACCCAGTACTTC,CSASSSGSRQETQYF
.,TRBJ2-2,TRBV5-1,few,TGCGCCAGCAGCTTGGGCGCTAGGGTCGCGAACACCGGGGAGCTGTTTTTT,CASSLGARVANTGELFF
.,TRBJ2-3,TRBV19,.,TGTGCCAGTAGTATATGGCAAGACACAGATACGCAGTATTTT,CASSIWQDTDTQYF
.,TRBJ2-1,TRBV7-2,many,TGTGCCAGCAGCTGGGACTTCTCCTACAATGAGCAGTTCTTC,CASSWDFSYNEQFF